The 7 T cell receptor beta chains below all came from one sample that was sequenced in a study of blood T cell repertoires in COVID-19. Data came from immunoSEQ multiplex PCR; TCRdb stores just in-frame clones and leaves some out. The sample lists over 40,000 clones; about 82% were seen once. The sample was peripheral blood. The receptors here all came from a human donor in a cohort sampled during active COVID-19.

This rearrangement joins TRBV30 to TRBJ1-3; the D gene is possibly TRBD1 (5 bases). The CDR3 totals 14 residues. Trimming took 5 bases from V and 1 from J, leaving 12 bases between them. CDR1 is GTSNPN, CDR2 SVGIG, per germline (reference sequence). The CDR3 DNA sequence: TGTGCCTGGGGGACTGCCCGATCTGGAAACACCATATATTTT. Translated: CAWGTARSGNTIYF.

The chain recombines TRBV15 with TRBJ2-2; TRBD2 matches 7 bases. This CDR3 spans 17 amino acids. V lost 3 bases to trimming and J lost 0 bases; unmatched junction nucleotides: 7. Germline-derived CDR1 and CDR2 are LNHNV and YYDKDF (reference sequence). The chain's CDR3 is CATSRGAGTANTGELFF. CDR3 nucleotide sequence: TGTGCCACCAGCAGGGGAGCGGGAACCGCGAACACCGGGGAGCTGTTTTTT.

The chain couples TRBV6-2 or TRBV6-3 to TRBJ2-5, with D possibly TRBD1 on 6 matching bases. This CDR3 contains 14 residues. Trimming shortened V by 5 bases and J by 5 bases, and 15 bases separated the two germline ends. CDR1 is MNHEY and CDR2 is SVGEGT in the germline V gene. The DNA of the CDR3 is TGTGCCAGCAGTCGTTCTTCAGGGGCGGAGACCCAGTACTTC. Amino acid sequence: CASSRSSGAETQYF.

The chain employs TRBV18 and TRBJ2-2; 8 bases align to TRBD1. Germline CDR1 reads KGHSH; CDR2 reads LQKENI. This CDR3 is 13 amino acids long. Trimming at V came to 8 bases and at J to 6 bases, leaving 5 bases not matched to a gene. CDR3 DNA: TGTGCCAGCCAGGGGGCAGGCGCCGGGGAGCTGTTTTTT. This codes for CASQGAGAGELFF.

The chain combines TRBV25-1 with TRBJ1-1; tentative D call: TRBD1 (5 bases). Germline values: CDR1 MGHDK, CDR2 SYGVNS. CDR3 size: 15 residues. Deletions cut 1 base from V and 0 bases from J, with 9 bases between. CDR3 region: CASSESKGMNTEAFF. Written as DNA, the CDR3 is TGTGCCAGCAGTGAATCTAAGGGGATGAACACTGAAGCTTTCTTT.

The chain couples TRBV5-6 to TRBJ1-6; the D gene is possibly TRBD1 (5 bases). The V end was cut by 2 bases, the J end by 6 bases, with 9 bases between. Germline lookup yields CDR1 SGHDT and CDR2 YYEEEE. The CDR3 extends over 14 amino acids. DNA of the CDR3: TGTGCCAGCAGCTTTCGACAGACTAATTCACCCCTCCACTTT. This sequence encodes CASSFRQTNSPLHF.

In its sample, this clone was seen once. This chain uses TRBV7-9 with TRBJ2-1; 11 positions agree with TRBD2. This CDR3 spans 15 amino acids. CDR1 is SEHNR, CDR2 FQNEAQ, per germline (reference sequence). The J segment lost 5 bases and the V segment lost 5 bases, leaving 5 bases of the junction unmatched. CDR3 in amino acids: CASSRGLAANNEQFF. The DNA of the CDR3 is TGTGCCAGCAGCAGGGGACTAGCGGCCAACAATGAGCAGTTCTTC.